Listed here are 27 T cell receptor beta chains from one sample, sequenced in a study of CD8+ T cells in alopecia areata (dated by TCRdb to the late 2010s). The treatment or condition label, as the study defines it: oral pan-JAK inhibitor, 5-10 mg twice daily. The library was produced with the immunoSEQ multiplex PCR assay. RNA was extracted from all samples and reverse transcribed into cDNA, which served as template for TCR sequencing. TCRdb re-hosts the immuneACCESS table, in-frame sequences only. Its copies lack some clones; in the studies checked, an unresolved V gene accounts for under half of them, and the cause for the rest is not known. This sample holds 200,000 to 250,000 clones; approximately 72% were observed only once. 0.95% to 1.5% of the sample goes to the ten largest clones. The input for sequencing was CD4+ T cells sorted from blood, taken between weeks 43 and 45, from a patient treated with tofacitinib. These receptors originate from a human donor with alopecia areata.

This chain links TRBV29-1 with TRBJ1-1; 10 nucleotides match TRBD1. This CDR3 comprises 14 residues. Germline CDR1 and CDR2: SQVTM and ANQGSEA. V lost 6 bases, J lost 4 bases, and 8 bases stayed unmatched. CDR3 sequence reads: CSVLKRTGGTEAFF. In nucleotides, the CDR3 is TGCAGCGTACTAAAACGGACAGGGGGCACTGAAGCTTTCTTT.

This sequence joins TRBV15 and TRBJ2-7; D may be TRBD1 (5 bases). Germline assignment: CDR1 LNHNV and CDR2 YYDKDF (reference sequence). The CDR3 consists of 15 residues. The V end lost 8 bases, the J end lost 1 base, and 18 bases lay between the germline ends. Here the CDR3 reads CATGPEVTASYEQYF. The CDR3 DNA is TGTGCCACCGGGCCCGAAGTGACAGCTTCCTACGAGCAGTACTTC. Combining the CDR3 with reference TRBV15 and TRBJ2-7 gives the whole variable domain DAMVIQNPRYQVTQFGKPVTLSCSQTLNHNVMYWYQQKSSQAPKLLFHYYDKDFNNEADTPDNFQSRRPNTSFCFLDIRSPGLGDTAMYLCATGPEVTASYEQYFGPGTRLTVT.

About this clone: The sample has other DNA sequences that encode this CDR3 too. V usage is TRBV19 and J usage is TRBJ2-7; D may match TRBD1 or TRBD2 (5 bases each). Germline CDR1 is LNHDA and CDR2 is SQIVND (reference sequence). Trimming shortened V by 3 bases and J by 0 bases, and 9 bases separated the two germline ends. There are 14 residues in the CDR3. CDR3 region: CASSIGGGSYEQYF. For the CDR3, the DNA is TGTGCCAGTAGTATTGGTGGGGGCTCCTACGAGCAGTACTTC. Variable domain in full (rest from reference TRBV19 and TRBJ2-7): DGGITQSPKYLFRKEGQNVTLSCEQNLNHDAMYWYRQDPGQGLRLIYYSQIVNDFQKGDIAEGYSVSREKKESFPLTVTSAQKNPTAFYLCASSIGGGSYEQYFGPGTRLTVT.

The CDR3 coding sequence is TGTGCCAGCCAGGGATCTAATAGCAATCAGCCCCAGCATTTT. It is translated as CASQGSNSNQPQHF. This chain joins TRBV2 and TRBJ1-5; D may be TRBD1 (5 bases). This CDR3 has 14 amino acids. CDR1 and CDR2 from the germline V gene are SNHLY and FYNNEI. V lost 8 bases and J lost 0, with 11 bases in between. Based on the CDR3 plus reference TRBV2 and TRBJ1-5, the full variable domain is EPEVTQTPSHQVTQMGQEVILRCVPISNHLYFYWYRQILGQKVEFLVSFYNNEISEKSEIFDDQFSVERPDGSNFTLKIRSTKLEDSAMYFCASQGSNSNQPQHFGDGTRLSIL.

The chain has TRBV15 and TRBJ2-1, with D perhaps assigned TRBD1 or TRBD2 (5 bases each). Germline CDR1 is LNHNV and CDR2 is YYDKDF (reference sequence). Trimming cost V 0 bases and J 9 bases, with 6 bases left between them. The CDR3 spans 12 residues. The CDR3 is CATSRDGTEQFF. As DNA, the CDR3 is TGTGCCACCAGCAGAGATGGGACTGAGCAGTTCTTC. Filled out from reference TRBV15 and TRBJ2-1, the complete variable domain reads DAMVIQNPRYQVTQFGKPVTLSCSQTLNHNVMYWYQQKSSQAPKLLFHYYDKDFNNEADTPDNFQSRRPNTSFCFLDIRSPGLGDTAMYLCATSRDGTEQFFGPGTRLTVL.

The chain joins TRBV9 to TRBJ1-1; a weak D match, TRBD1 (5 bases). Trimming removed 4 bases at V and 7 bases at J, with 17 bases between. From germline, CDR1 is SGDLS and CDR2 YYNGEE. CDR3 length equals 14 residues. CDR3 bases: TGTGCCAGCAGCCCCCCAGGGAAGGTCCTTGAAGCTTTCTTT. This encodes CASSPPGKVLEAFF. Using reference TRBV9 and TRBJ1-1 for the parts outside the CDR3, the full variable domain is DSGVTQTPKHLITATGQRVTLRCSPRSGDLSVYWYQQSLDQGLQFLIQYYNGEERAKGNILERFSAQQFPDLHSELNLSSLELGDSALYFCASSPPGKVLEAFFGQGTRLTVV.

This chain uses TRBV15 with TRBJ2-7, with a tentative D call TRBD1 (6 bases). CDR1 is LNHNV, CDR2 YYDKDF, per germline (reference sequence). V lost 0 bases, J lost 5 bases, and 17 bases lay in between. The CDR3 is 16 residues long. The CDR3: CATSRELNRASDEQYF. CDR3 in DNA: TGTGCCACCAGCAGAGAGTTGAACAGGGCATCCGACGAGCAGTACTTC. Complete variable domain (other parts from reference TRBV15 and TRBJ2-7): DAMVIQNPRYQVTQFGKPVTLSCSQTLNHNVMYWYQQKSSQAPKLLFHYYDKDFNNEADTPDNFQSRRPNTSFCFLDIRSPGLGDTAMYLCATSRELNRASDEQYFGPGTRLTVT.

The chain carries TRBV7-3 and TRBJ2-3; 13 bases map to TRBD2. Per the germline V gene, CDR1 is SGHTA and CDR2 is FQGTGA. With 5 bases clipped from V and 3 bases from J, the junction kept 2 bases outside the gene matches. CDR3 length equals 15 residues. The CDR3 nucleotides are TGTGCCAGCAGCCGGACTAGCGGGGGTACAGATACGCAGTATTTT. It specifies CASSRTSGGTDTQYF. Complete variable domain (other parts from reference TRBV7-3 and TRBJ2-3): GAGVSQTPSNKVTEKGKYVELRCDPISGHTALYWYRQSLGQGPEFLIYFQGTGAADDSGLPNDRFFAVRPEGSVSTLKIQRTERGDSAVYLCASSRTSGGTDTQYFGPGTRLTVL.

The rearrangement joins TRBV5-6 to TRBJ2-2; 9 positions match TRBD1. From germline, CDR1 is SGHDT and CDR2 YYEEEE. Trimming removed 4 bases from V and 0 bases from J; junction bases left unmatched: 7. The CDR3 extends over 17 amino acids. CDR3 amino acids: CASSPVTGGANTGELFF. The DNA of the CDR3 is TGTGCCAGCAGCCCCGTGACAGGGGGGGCGAACACCGGGGAGCTGTTTTTT.

This chain connects TRBV11-2 to TRBJ1-2; weak D call: TRBD1 (5 bases). Deletions cut 5 bases from V and 2 bases from J, with 12 bases between. The CDR3 is made up of 14 amino acids. The germline CDR1 and CDR2 sequences are SGHAT and FQNNGV. CDR3 bases: TGTGCCAGCAGCCGAGAGACAGAGAACTATGGCTACACCTTC. Its protein product is CASSRETENYGYTF.

This clone turned up a few times. The chain recombines TRBV2 with TRBJ1-1, with D perhaps TRBD1 (5 bases). The V gene lost 3 bases and the J gene lost 1 base, with 9 bases spanning the gap. From germline, CDR1 is SNHLY and CDR2 FYNNEI. The length of the CDR3 is 14 residues. The CDR3 protein is CASSEWGENTEAFF. The DNA for the CDR3 is TGTGCCAGCAGTGAGTGGGGGGAGAACACTGAAGCTTTCTTT.

The chain is built from TRBV29-1 and TRBJ1-1; D unclear. The CDR3 is made up of 13 amino acids. CDR1 and CDR2 from the germline V gene are SQVTM and ANQGSEA. V lost 4 bases to trimming and J lost 0 bases, with 9 bases between them. The CDR3: CSVVAALNTEAFF. DNA for the CDR3: TGCAGCGTTGTAGCGGCTTTGAACACTGAAGCTTTCTTT.

This clone turned up a few times. CDR3 DNA sequence: TGCGCCAGCAGCGCGACCTCCCGGGCAGGGGGAGGCTACACCTTC. It codes for CASSATSRAGGGYTF. V gene TRBV4-3 combines with J gene TRBJ1-2; 7 nucleotides agree with TRBD1. The CDR3 has 15 amino acids. Trimming took 5 bases from V and 8 from J; bases not matched to a gene: 14. CDR1 and CDR2 from the germline V gene are LGHNA and YSLEER.

The V and J genes are TRBV5-1 and TRBJ1-2; possible D gene TRBD1, 5 bases. Germline assignment: CDR1 SGHRS and CDR2 YFSETQ. CDR3 length: 14 amino acids. V lost 2 bases, J lost 4 bases, and 12 bases lay in between. The CDR3 loop is CASSLNSGAYGYTF. In nucleotides, the CDR3 is TGCGCCAGCAGCTTAAACTCCGGGGCCTATGGCTACACCTTC. The full variable domain, its missing parts supplied by reference TRBV5-1 and TRBJ1-2, is KAGVTQTPRYLIKTRGQQVTLSCSPISGHRSVSWYQQTPGQGLQFLFEYFSETQRNKGNFPGRFSGRQFSNSRSEMNVSTLELGDSALYLCASSLNSGAYGYTFGSGTRLTVV.

The genes are TRBV4-1 and TRBJ2-2; D is ambiguous. Deletions cut 4 bases from V and 0 bases from J, with 0 bases between. This CDR3 has 12 residues. The germline CDR1 and CDR2 sequences are MGHRA and YSYEKL. CDR3 amino acids: CASSPNTGELFF. The CDR3, as DNA: TGCGCCAGCAGCCCGAACACCGGGGAGCTGTTTTTT.

On this clone itself: Germline and junction disagree at one end, which may indicate a read error. The rearrangement joins TRBV7-9 to TRBJ1-1; no clear D gene. The CDR3 sequence is 14 residues long. From germline, CDR1 is SEHNR and CDR2 FQNEAQ (reference sequence). The CDR3 nucleotides read TGTGCCAGCAGCTTAGACGGAGTACCCACTAAAGCTTTCTTT. It is translated as CASSLDGVPTKAFF.

V and J are TRBV29-1 and TRBJ1-1; D unresolved. This CDR3 contains 13 residues. CDR1 is SQVTM and CDR2 is ANQGSEA in the germline V gene. V dropped 3 bases and J dropped 1 base, with 9 bases sitting between them. For the CDR3, the DNA is TGCAGCGTTGAGGGTAACAGGAACACTGAAGCTTTCTTT. This gives the protein CSVEGNRNTEAFF.

The chain couples TRBV5-1 to TRBJ1-2, with TRBD1 matching 9 bases. The CDR3 is made up of 14 amino acids. Germline CDR1 is SGHRS and CDR2 is YFSETQ. V trimming: 0 bases; J trimming: 3 bases; junction bases outside the gene matches: 0. The CDR3 nucleotides read TGCGCCAGCAGCTTGGGGACAGGGGACTATGGCTACACCTTC. It encodes CASSLGTGDYGYTF.

This clone was counted a single time. The chain recombines TRBV29-1 with TRBJ2-5; D is unclear. This CDR3 is built from 13 residues. Germline-derived CDR1 and CDR2 are SQVTM and ANQGSEA. V gave up 1 base and J gave up 2 bases, with 8 bases separating them. The CDR3 sequence: CSVEAAAQETQYF. The CDR3 DNA sequence: TGCAGCGTTGAAGCGGCCGCGCAAGAGACCCAGTACTTC.

V gene TRBV29-1 combines with J gene TRBJ1-1; D remains unclear. Between the trimmed V and J ends, which lost 4 bases and 7 bases, there was a span of 16 bases. This CDR3 is built from 13 residues. The V gene's germline CDR1 is SQVTM and CDR2 ANQGSEA. For the CDR3, the DNA is TGCAGCGTTGCTAGAACAGTACATGGTGAAGCTTTCTTT. Translation gives CSVARTVHGEAFF.

The chain recombines TRBV5-6 with TRBJ1-2; TRBD1 aligns across 7 bases. After removal of 4 bases from V and 6 bases from J, the junction contained 6 bases not matched to a gene. From germline, CDR1 is SGHDT and CDR2 YYEEEE. This CDR3 has 13 amino acids. This chain's CDR3 is CASSARQGDGYTF. The DNA of the CDR3 is TGTGCCAGCAGCGCGCGACAGGGAGATGGCTACACCTTC.

As for this clone: At the DNA level, this CDR3 is encoded by other sequences in the same sample as well. This rearrangement joins TRBV30 to TRBJ1-2, with no clear D. The CDR3 spans 11 residues. The germline V gene has CDR1 GTSNPN and CDR2 SVGIG (reference sequence). The ends were cut back, 0 bases at V and 8 bases at J, with 7 bases in the middle. Here the CDR3 reads CAWSVGGGYTF. CDR3 in DNA: TGTGCCTGGAGTGTGGGCGGGGGCTACACCTTC. Supplemented by reference TRBV30 and TRBJ1-2, the full variable domain reads SQTIHQWPATLVQPVGSPLSLECTVEGTSNPNLYWYRQAAGRGLQLLFYSVGIGQISSEVPQNLSASRPQDRQFILSSKKLLLSDSGFYLCAWSVGGGYTFGSGTRLTVV.

The rearrangement uses TRBV29-1 and TRBJ2-1, with a possible D match to TRBD2 (6 bases). Germline values: CDR1 SQVTM, CDR2 ANQGSEA. CDR3 length: 15 residues. The ends were cut back, 6 bases at V and 0 bases at J, with 15 bases in the middle. The CDR3 DNA sequence: TGCAGCGTGGGGGACGTCGGGAGCTCCTACAATGAGCAGTTCTTC. Translation gives CSVGDVGSSYNEQFF.

The chain carries TRBV27 and TRBJ2-7, with D unresolved. Germline V gives CDR1 MNHEY, CDR2 SMNVEV (reference sequence). V dropped 5 bases and J dropped 6 bases, with 11 bases sitting between them. The CDR3 spans 12 residues. The CDR3 spells CASSPLGFEQYF. As DNA, the CDR3 is TGTGCCAGCAGTCCCCTGGGGTTCGAGCAGTACTTC.

V and J are TRBV7-2 and TRBJ2-7; possible D gene TRBD1, 6 bases. This CDR3 is built from 16 residues. V was cut by 4 bases and J by 1 base, with 17 bases left in between. Germline V gene data show CDR1 as SGHTA and CDR2 as FQGNSA. CDR3 protein: CASSSEAGTPSYEQYF. For the CDR3, the DNA is TGTGCCAGCAGCTCTGAAGCAGGGACACCTTCCTACGAGCAGTACTTC.

This chain connects TRBV5-6 to TRBJ1-2; possible D gene TRBD1, 6 bases. Deletions cut 1 base from V and 4 bases from J, with 11 bases between. Germline CDR1 reads SGHDT; CDR2 reads YYEEEE. This CDR3 comprises 14 residues. This CDR3 is CASSLRSTGYGYTF. CDR3 nucleotides: TGTGCCAGCAGCTTGCGGTCGACAGGCTATGGCTACACCTTC. The entire variable domain, with the rest obtained from reference TRBV5-6 and TRBJ1-2, is as follows: DAGVTQSPTHLIKTRGQQVTLRCSPKSGHDTVSWYQQALGQGPQFIFQYYEEEERQRGNFPDRFSGHQFPNYSSELNVNALLLGDSALYLCASSLRSTGYGYTFGSGTRLTVV.

The chain combines TRBV7-2 with TRBJ2-7; D possibly corresponds to TRBD2 (6 bases). Trimming removed 5 bases at V and 5 bases at J, with 10 bases between. The germline V gene encodes CDR1 SGHTA and CDR2 FQGNSA. The CDR3 runs 12 residues. This CDR3 reads CASSATSDEQYF. CDR3 coding DNA: TGTGCCAGCAGCGCGACTAGTGACGAGCAGTACTTC.